This TCR beta chain was sequenced during a study of early T cells in non-severe SARS-CoV-2 infection (dated by TCRdb to the early 2020s). Regarding the research as a whole: Bulk RNA from unsorted whole blood was used for TCR sequencing, so alpha and beta chains could not be paired. Results the study describes overall, beyond this receptor: VDJdb matching was skewed toward anti-spike CD8 responses and likely underestimated virus-specific expansions, missing private and CD4 specificities.

Library method: 5' RACE. Instrument used: NextSeq 500. In the TCR library protocol, unique molecular identifiers were attached to individual cDNA molecules to correct for PCR bias and sequencing error. Sequencing covered both TCR alpha and beta chains, and within each sample the abundances of alpha and beta sequences were tightly co-correlated. The source study handled its data this way. V gene, J gene and CDR3 annotation of TCR sequences was performed with Decombinator V4. TCRs were defined as expanded if a significant change between any two time points was detected under a Poisson model with p below 0.0001. TCR abundances were normalised to the total number of TCRs sequenced per sample and were expressed as counts per million. MAIT TCRs were defined by TRAV1-2 paired with TRAJ12, TRAJ20 or TRAJ33, and iNKT TCRs by TRAV10 paired with TRAJ18. VDJdb, accessed 1 November 2021, was searched for CMV, EBV and SARS-CoV-2 annotated TCRs, excluding TCRs annotated for multiple antigens. Using fastp trimming at Q25 and MiXCR clonotype assembly, TCRdb reanalyzed the public sequencing data and kept in-frame beta chains. Rows with one shared CDR3 protein collapse into an entry with the most common genes and DNA. TCRdb assigned the V and J calls; the authors' analysis was not used. The sample table lists under 45,000 distinct CDR3 sequences, around 8% of them with a count of one. About an eighth of the sample goes to the ten largest clones.

Of note for this clonotype: Its antigen remains undetermined. Base qualities are not recorded, but no much larger clone differs from it by a single base.

This was a case-control study nested in a cohort of healthcare workers in London, UK, who had nasopharyngeal swab PCR tests and blood samples taken every week. Healthcare workers were recruited during the week of the UK lockdown, between 23 and 31 March 2020, and followed weekly for up to roughly 15 weeks. V loses 11 bases, J loses 1 base, and the germline ends lie 9 bases apart. Taken from cysteine to phenylalanine, the CDR3 has 12 residues. Kept here is only the CDR3 DNA, which spans 36 bases and is read in frame from base 1. CDR1 MDHEN and CDR2 SYDVKM were looked up in the germline V gene. The chain is encoded by TRBV28 joined to TRBJ1-5; no D gene is confidently identified. The sample here was whole blood, taken at baseline. The origin of this receptor is an adult who was a healthcare worker with PCR-confirmed SARS-CoV-2 infection or an uninfected control (not recorded which). The DNA sequence follows: TGTGCCTGGAGCGGGAGCAATCAGCCCCAGCATTTT. Its product reads: CAWSGSNQPQHF.